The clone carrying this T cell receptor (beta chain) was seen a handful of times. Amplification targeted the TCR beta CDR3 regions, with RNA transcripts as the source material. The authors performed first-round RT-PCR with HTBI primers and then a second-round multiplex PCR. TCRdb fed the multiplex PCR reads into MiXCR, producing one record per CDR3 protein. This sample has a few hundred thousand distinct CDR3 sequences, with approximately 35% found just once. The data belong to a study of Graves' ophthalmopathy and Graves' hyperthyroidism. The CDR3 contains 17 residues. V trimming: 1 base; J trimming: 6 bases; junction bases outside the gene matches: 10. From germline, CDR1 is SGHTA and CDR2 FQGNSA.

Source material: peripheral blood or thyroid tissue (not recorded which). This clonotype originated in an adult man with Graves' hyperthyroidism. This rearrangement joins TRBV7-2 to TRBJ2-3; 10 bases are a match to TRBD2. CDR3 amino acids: CASSLVRPAGGRDTQYF. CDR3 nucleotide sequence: TGTGCCAGCAGCTTAGTGCGTCCAGCGGGGGGGCGGGATACGCAGTATTTT.